This T cell receptor beta chain was observed in a study of technical replicates of blood from a handful of donors. V lost 4 bases, J lost 1 base, and 12 bases lay in between. The CDR3 loop spans 15 amino acids. Germline CDR1 and CDR2: SGHTA and FQGTGA. This clone was counted once. This table comes from immunoSEQ multiplex PCR, and its TCRdb copy is limited to in-frame clones, with some not included. The sample holds about 91,000 clones, 85% to 95% seen once. J is TRBJ2-3 and V is TRBV7-3; D is possibly TRBD1 (6 bases). The sequencing sample was made of T cells isolated from PBMCs. The clonotype was recovered from a human donor in good health. In DNA form, the CDR3 reads TGTGCCAGCAGCTCCCGGGACACCCGCACAGATACGCAGTATTTT. It is translated as CASSSRDTRTDTQYF.